This T cell receptor beta chain was captured by sequencing in a study of blood T cell repertoires in COVID-19. Germline V gene sequence: CDR1 SEHNR, CDR2 FQNEAQ (reference sequence). V shed 5 bases and J shed 2 bases, with 15 bases lying between them. The CDR3 consists of 15 residues. This table comes from immunoSEQ multiplex PCR, and its TCRdb copy is limited to in-frame clones, with some not included. The sample holds 350,000 to 450,000 clones, roughly four fifths seen once. Sequenced sample: PBMCs or T cells enriched from blood (not recorded which). The clonotype originates from a woman between 50 and 59 years old who had recovered from COVID-19. V usage is TRBV7-9 and J usage is TRBJ1-1; the D gene is possibly TRBD1 (5 bases). This CDR3 reads CASSAGRGLNTEAFF. In DNA, the CDR3 is TGTGCCAGCAGCGCCGGGAGGGGCCTTAACACTGAAGCTTTCTTT. Looking up the rest from reference TRBV7-9 and TRBJ1-1 gives the full variable domain: DTGVSQNPRHKITKRGQNVTFRCDPISEHNRLYWYRQTLGQGPEFLTYFQNEAQLEKSRLLSDRFSAERPKGSFSTLEIQRTEQGDSAMYLCASSAGRGLNTEAFFGQGTRLTVV.